This TCR beta chain was sequenced in a study of long-term antiretroviral therapy in people with HIV. Study-wide context: When the earliest samples were collected, ART was typically delayed until CD4 counts fell.

immunoSEQ v3.0 was run at survey level. Sequenced by immunoSEQ multiplex PCR; TCRdb stores in-frame clones only, minus some. The sample gives tens of thousands of clones, approximately 88% of which show up once; more than 7.5% is in the top ten. From each donor, at least one pre-ART PBMC sample and at least two post-ART PBMC samples were obtained. V was shortened by 0 bases and J by 7 bases, with 15 bases between the two germline ends. The CDR3 loop spans 15 amino acids. Germline V gene data show CDR1 as SQVTM and CDR2 as ANQGSEA. The chain uses TRBV29-1 and TRBJ1-4, with D unclear. The sequence derives from a man aged 30-40 years with HIV. Sequenced material: unsorted PBMCs, taken 2.8 years after starting antiretroviral therapy. CDR3 DNA: TGCAGCGTTGAAGATGGGTACCCTGGCGGTGAAAAACTGTTTTTT. Translating it yields CSVEDGYPGGEKLFF.